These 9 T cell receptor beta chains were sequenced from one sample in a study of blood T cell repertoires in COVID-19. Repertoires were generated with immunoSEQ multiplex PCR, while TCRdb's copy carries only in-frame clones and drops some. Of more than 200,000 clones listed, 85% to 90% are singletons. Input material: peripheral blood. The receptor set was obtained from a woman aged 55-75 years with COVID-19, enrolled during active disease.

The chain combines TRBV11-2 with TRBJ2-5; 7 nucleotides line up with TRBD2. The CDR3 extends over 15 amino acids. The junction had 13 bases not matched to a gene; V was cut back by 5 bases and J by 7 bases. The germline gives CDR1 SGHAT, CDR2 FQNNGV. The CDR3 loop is CASSPTWTSGGTQYF. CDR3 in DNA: TGTGCCAGCAGCCCGACCTGGACTAGTGGTGGGACCCAGTACTTC.

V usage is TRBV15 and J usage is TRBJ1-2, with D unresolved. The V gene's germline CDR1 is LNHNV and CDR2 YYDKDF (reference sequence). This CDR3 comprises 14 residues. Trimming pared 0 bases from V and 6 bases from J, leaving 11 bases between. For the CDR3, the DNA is TGTGCCACCAGCAGAGATCGAGAGGGTCATGGCTACACCTTC. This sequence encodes CATSRDREGHGYTF.

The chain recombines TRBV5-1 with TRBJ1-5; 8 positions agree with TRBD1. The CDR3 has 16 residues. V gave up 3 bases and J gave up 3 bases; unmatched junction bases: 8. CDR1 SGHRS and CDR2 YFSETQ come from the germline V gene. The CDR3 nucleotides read TGCGCCAGCAGCTCTCCGGGACAGGATCCCAATCAGCCCCAGCATTTT. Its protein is CASSSPGQDPNQPQHF.

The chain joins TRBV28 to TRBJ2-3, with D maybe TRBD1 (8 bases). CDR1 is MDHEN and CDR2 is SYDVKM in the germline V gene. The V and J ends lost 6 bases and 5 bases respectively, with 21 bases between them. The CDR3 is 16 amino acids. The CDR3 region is CASRERRGRGRDTQYF. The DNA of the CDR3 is TGTGCCAGCAGGGAACGCAGGGGGCGCGGGAGAGATACGCAGTATTTT.

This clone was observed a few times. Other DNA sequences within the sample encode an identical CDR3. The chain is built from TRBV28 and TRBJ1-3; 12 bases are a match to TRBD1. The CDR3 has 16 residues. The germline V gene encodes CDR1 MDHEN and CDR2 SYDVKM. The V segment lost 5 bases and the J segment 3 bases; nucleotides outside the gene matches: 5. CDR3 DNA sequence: TGTGCCAGCAGTCCCGGGACAGGGGGCTTTGGAAACACCATATATTTT. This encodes CASSPGTGGFGNTIYF.

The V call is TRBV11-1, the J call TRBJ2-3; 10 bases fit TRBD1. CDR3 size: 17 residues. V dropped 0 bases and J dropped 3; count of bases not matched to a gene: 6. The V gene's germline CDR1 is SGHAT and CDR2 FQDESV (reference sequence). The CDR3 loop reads CASSLAPGTGVTDTQYF. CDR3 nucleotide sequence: TGTGCCAGCAGCTTAGCGCCCGGGACAGGGGTAACAGATACGCAGTATTTT.

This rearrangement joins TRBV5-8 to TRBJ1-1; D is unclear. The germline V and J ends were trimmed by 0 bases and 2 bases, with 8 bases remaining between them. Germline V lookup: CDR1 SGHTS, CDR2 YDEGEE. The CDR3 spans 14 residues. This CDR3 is CASSLGRDNTEAFF. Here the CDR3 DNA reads TGTGCCAGCAGCTTGGGTAGAGATAACACTGAAGCTTTCTTT.

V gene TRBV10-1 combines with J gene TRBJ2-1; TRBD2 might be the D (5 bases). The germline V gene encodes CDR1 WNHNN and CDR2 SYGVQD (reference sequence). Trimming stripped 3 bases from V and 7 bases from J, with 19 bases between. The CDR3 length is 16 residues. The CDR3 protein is CASSEIGLATGNEQFF. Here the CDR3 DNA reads TGCGCCAGCAGTGAAATCGGCCTCGCCACGGGGAATGAGCAGTTCTTC.

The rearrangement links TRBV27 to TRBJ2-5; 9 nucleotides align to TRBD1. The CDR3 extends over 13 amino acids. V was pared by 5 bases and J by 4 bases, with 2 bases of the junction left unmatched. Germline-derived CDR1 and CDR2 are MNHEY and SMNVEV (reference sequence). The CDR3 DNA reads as TGTGCCAGCAGTGTGGACAGGGGAGAGACCCAGTACTTC. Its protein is CASSVDRGETQYF.